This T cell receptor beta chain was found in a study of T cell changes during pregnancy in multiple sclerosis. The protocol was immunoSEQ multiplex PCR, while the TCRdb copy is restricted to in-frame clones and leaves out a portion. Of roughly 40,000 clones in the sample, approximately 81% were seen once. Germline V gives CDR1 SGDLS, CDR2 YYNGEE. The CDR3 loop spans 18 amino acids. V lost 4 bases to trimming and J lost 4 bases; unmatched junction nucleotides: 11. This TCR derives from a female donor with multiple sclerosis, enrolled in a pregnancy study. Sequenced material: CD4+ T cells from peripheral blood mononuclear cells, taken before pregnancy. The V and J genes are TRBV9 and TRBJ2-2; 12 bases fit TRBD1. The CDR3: CASSPSGTGGSGTGELFF. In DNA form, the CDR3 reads TGTGCCAGCAGCCCTTCTGGGACAGGGGGCAGTGGCACCGGGGAGCTGTTTTTT.